One and the same sample provided the 16 T cell receptor beta chains below, sequenced in a study of blood T cell repertoires in COVID-19. Clones were sequenced by immunoSEQ multiplex PCR, and TCRdb holds only the in-frame ones, with some missing. The sample includes roughly 150,000 clones, roughly four fifths of them seen just once. Specimen: peripheral blood. Receptors originate from a man between 65 and 85 years old with active or convalescent COVID-19.

This clone was counted between two and nine times. The chain uses TRBV4-3 and TRBJ2-2, with D possibly being TRBD1 (6 bases). Trimming removed 2 bases from V and 10 bases from J, with 11 bases in between. Germline V gene data show CDR1 as LGHNA and CDR2 as YSLEER. The CDR3 length is 13 residues. This CDR3 is CASSQYTGQELFF. The CDR3 DNA sequence: TGCGCCAGCAGCCAATATACAGGGCAGGAGCTGTTTTTT.

The V call is TRBV27, the J call TRBJ2-7; D is perhaps TRBD1 (6 bases). CDR3 length: 13 residues. Germline lookup yields CDR1 MNHEY and CDR2 SMNVEV (reference sequence). Trimming shortened V by 6 bases and J by 6 bases, and 15 bases separated the two germline ends. CDR3 in DNA: TGTGCCAGCAGCATGTCACAGGGTGGCGAGCAGTACTTC. Translation: CASSMSQGGEQYF.

V is TRBV7-2 and J is TRBJ2-3; D is undetermined. V gave up 5 bases and J gave up 0 bases, with 6 bases separating them. The germline V gene has CDR1 SGHTA and CDR2 FQGNSA. This CDR3 is built from 13 residues. Written as DNA, the CDR3 is TGTGCCAGCAGCGCTACTAGCACAGATACGCAGTATTTT. Its protein is CASSATSTDTQYF.

The V call is TRBV6-5, the J call TRBJ2-7, with a tentative D call TRBD2 (5 bases). CDR3 length equals 15 residues. Germline V lookup: CDR1 MNHEY, CDR2 SVGAGI. Trimming shortened V by 2 bases and J by 6 bases, and 17 bases separated the two germline ends. The DNA for the CDR3 is TGTGCCAGCAGTTACGCGAGCGGATACCCGGGCGAGCAGTACTTC. Protein product: CASSYASGYPGEQYF.

This clone was found once. The gene calls are TRBV5-6 and TRBJ1-2; possibly TRBD1 for D (6 bases). Trimming removed 1 base at V and 3 bases at J, with 10 bases between. The germline V gene has CDR1 SGHDT and CDR2 YYEEEE. This CDR3 is built from 14 residues. CDR3 in amino acids: CASSLTGRDYGYTF. CDR3 DNA sequence: TGTGCCAGCAGCTTGACAGGGCGGGACTATGGCTACACCTTC.

This chain uses TRBV30 with TRBJ2-1; 13 nucleotides line up with TRBD2. The CDR3 loop spans 14 amino acids. After removal of 3 bases from V and 10 bases from J, the junction contained 6 bases not matched to a gene. Per germline, CDR1 GTSNPN and CDR2 SVGIG (reference sequence). This CDR3 is CAWSRTSGRYEQFF. In DNA form, the CDR3 reads TGTGCCTGGAGCCGGACTAGCGGGAGATACGAGCAGTTCTTC.

CDR3 sequence: CASSQTGGLGEKLFF. In nucleotides, the CDR3 is TGTGCCAGCAGCCAGACAGGGGGTCTAGGCGAAAAACTGTTTTTT. V is TRBV14 and J is TRBJ1-4; 9 bases match TRBD1. The germline V gene encodes CDR1 SGHDN and CDR2 FVKESK. Unmatched junction bases numbered 7, after V lost 3 bases and J lost 8 bases. The CDR3 length is 15 residues.

The chain employs TRBV28 and TRBJ2-3, with D hard to call. This CDR3 has 14 residues. Trimming stripped 5 bases from V and 0 bases from J, with 9 bases between. Germline V gene data show CDR1 as MDHEN and CDR2 as SYDVKM. The CDR3 loop is CASSLSVSTDTQYF. As DNA, the CDR3 is TGTGCCAGCAGTCTAAGCGTAAGCACAGATACGCAGTATTTT.

This chain joins TRBV7-2 and TRBJ2-2; 10 bases fit TRBD2. This CDR3 region has 16 residues. Unmatched junction bases numbered 5, after V lost 5 bases and J lost 2 bases. The germline gives CDR1 SGHTA, CDR2 FQGNSA. The CDR3 DNA sequence: TGTGCCAGCAGCGTTAGCGGGGGGATAAACACCGGGGAGCTGTTTTTT. Protein sequence: CASSVSGGINTGELFF.

This clone was found once. The chain has TRBV7-6 and TRBJ1-3, with 9 bases that match TRBD1. The CDR3 contains 16 residues. The ends lost 5 bases at V and 0 bases at J; junction bases unmatched: 5. The V gene's germline CDR1 is SGHVS and CDR2 FNYEAQ. In nucleotides, the CDR3 is TGTGCCAGCAGCCGCGGACAGGGGAGCTCTGGAAACACCATATATTTT. Translation gives CASSRGQGSSGNTIYF.

The rearrangement uses TRBV7-9 and TRBJ2-2; D call uncertain. This CDR3 contains 13 residues. Germline CDR1 and CDR2: SEHNR and FQNEAQ (reference sequence). Trimming shortened V by 5 bases and J by 2 bases, and 6 bases separated the two germline ends. CDR3 sequence (DNA): TGTGCCAGCAGCCCTAGTAACACCGGGGAGCTGTTTTTT. Protein: CASSPSNTGELFF.

This chain links TRBV30 with TRBJ2-1; unclear D gene. V was shortened by 3 bases and J by 6 bases, with 15 bases between the two germline ends. CDR1 GTSNPN and CDR2 SVGIG come from the germline V gene (reference sequence). CDR3 length: 14 residues. CDR3 DNA: TGTGCCTGGAGCCCCCCCGGCGGCCGCAATGAGCAGTTCTTC. Protein product: CAWSPPGGRNEQFF.

A single count supports this clone. This chain joins TRBV10-3 and TRBJ2-7, with 8 bases aligning to TRBD1. V shed 6 bases, J shed 5 bases, and the junction held 3 bases outside the gene matches. Germline V gene data show CDR1 as ENHRY and CDR2 as SYGVKD. The CDR3 sequence is 12 residues long. CDR3 nucleotides: TGTGCCATCAGGACAGGGGACCACGAGCAGTACTTC. It codes for CAIRTGDHEQYF.

V is TRBV6-2 or TRBV6-3 and J is TRBJ1-5, with D possibly being TRBD1 (6 bases). This CDR3 has 15 residues. The germline gives CDR1 MNHEY, CDR2 SVGEGT. The V gene lost 2 bases and the J gene lost 6 bases, with 14 bases spanning the gap. CDR3 DNA sequence: TGTGCCAGCAGTTACCGGCAGGGAGGGGGTCAGCCCCAGCATTTT. It is translated as CASSYRQGGGQPQHF.

This clone was recorded at least ten times. This rearrangement joins TRBV30 to TRBJ1-1; D remains ambiguous. V dropped 3 bases and J dropped 5 bases, with 13 bases sitting between them. The V gene's germline CDR1 is GTSNPN and CDR2 SVGIG (reference sequence). The CDR3 length is 13 residues. CDR3 protein: CAWRRTRGTEAFF. The CDR3 DNA reads as TGTGCCTGGAGGAGGACTCGGGGAACTGAAGCTTTCTTT.

This chain connects TRBV3-1 (or the pseudogene TRBV3-2) to TRBJ2-3; D call uncertain. CDR1 and CDR2 from the germline V gene are LGHDT and YNNKEL (reference sequence). This CDR3 comprises 13 residues. Trimming removed 2 bases at V and 8 bases at J, with 11 bases between. CDR3 coding DNA: TGTGCCAGCAGCCAAAAACGGTCAGGTACGCAGTATTTT. It translates to CASSQKRSGTQYF.